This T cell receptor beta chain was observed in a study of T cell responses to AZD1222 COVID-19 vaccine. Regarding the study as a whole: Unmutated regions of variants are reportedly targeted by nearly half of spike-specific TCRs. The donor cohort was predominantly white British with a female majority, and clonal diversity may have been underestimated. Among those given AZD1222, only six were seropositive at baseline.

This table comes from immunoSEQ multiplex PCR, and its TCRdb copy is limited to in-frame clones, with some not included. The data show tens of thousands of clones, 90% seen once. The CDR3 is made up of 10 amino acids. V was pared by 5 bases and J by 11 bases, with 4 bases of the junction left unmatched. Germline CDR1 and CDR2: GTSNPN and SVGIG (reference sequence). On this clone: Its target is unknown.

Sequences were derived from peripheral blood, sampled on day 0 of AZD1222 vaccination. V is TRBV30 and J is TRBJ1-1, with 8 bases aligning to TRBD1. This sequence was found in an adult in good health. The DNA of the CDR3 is TGTGCCTGGGGACAGGGAGCGGCTTTCTTT. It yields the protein CAWGQGAAFF.